This is a list of T cell receptor beta chains from one sample in a study of T cell responses to AZD1222 COVID-19 vaccine. Sequencing was performed with immunoSEQ multiplex PCR; in TCRdb, only in-frame clones are kept and a portion is missing. Here the sample spans tens of thousands of clones, 85% to 90% being singletons. The sequenced sample was peripheral blood, obtained on day 0 of AZD1222 vaccination. These receptors came from an adult in good health. CDR3s include the opening cysteine and the closing phenylalanine or tryptophan. The D gene is left open where the match is weak. Expanded clones get a size class; other rows say once, few or many, or leave the size out.

abundance	v_gene	j_gene	d_gene	len	CDR3nt	CDR3aa
NA	TRBV10-1	TRBJ2-7	NA	10	TGCGCCTGGGCTCCCCACGAGCAGTACTTC	CAWAPHEQYF
NA	TRBV19	TRBJ1-2	TRBD1	16	TGTGCCAGTAGTATACAGACCGGGACAGGGAACTATGGCTACACCTTC	CASSIQTGTGNYGYTF
NA	TRBV5-1	TRBJ2-7	TRBD1	15	TGCGCCAGCAGCTCGGCGTGGACAGGGGCGAACGAGCAGTACTTC	CASSSAWTGANEQYF
NA	TRBV9	TRBJ2-5	NA	15	TGTGCCAGCAGCGTAGGGGCAGGGGAGAGGGAGACCCAGTACTTC	CASSVGAGERETQYF
once	TRBV29-1	TRBJ2-2	NA	14	TGCAGCGTTGGCGAGCCCGCGAACACCGGGGAGCTGTTTTTT	CSVGEPANTGELFF
few	TRBV27	TRBJ2-5	NA	15	TGTGCCAGCAGTTTTGGAGTCGGGCAGGTCTTGACCCAGTACTTC	CASSFGVGQVLTQYF
few	TRBV7-2	TRBJ2-1	NA	15	TGTGCCAGCAGCCCACAGACGCACCATGGGGTGGCGCAGTTCTTC	CASSPQTHHGVAQFF
NA	TRBV11-2	TRBJ2-1	TRBD1	15	TGTGCCAGCAGCTTAGTGGGACAGGGGGGGTATGAGCAGTTCTTC	CASSLVGQGGYEQFF
NA	TRBV9	TRBJ2-1	NA	13	TGTGCCACCGGGGGGCCAACTAGGAATGAGCAGTTCTTC	CATGGPTRNEQFF
NA	TRBV11-3	TRBJ2-1	NA	13	TGTGCCAGCACCGAGACGGGCGGGAATGAGCAGTTCTTC	CASTETGGNEQFF
NA	TRBV28	TRBJ2-4	NA	18	TGTGCCAGCAGTTACCCTTATCGAGGGGATGGAGCCAAAAACATTCAGTACTTC	CASSYPYRGDGAKNIQYF
NA	TRBV9	TRBJ2-7	NA	15	TGTGCCAGCAGCGTAGCGGGAGAATACATATACGAGCAGTACTTC	CASSVAGEYIYEQYF
NA	TRBV7-2	TRBJ2-2	TRBD2	16	TGTGCCAGCAGCTTAGGGTATGGACTAGTGGCCGGGGAGCTGTTTTTT	CASSLGYGLVAGELFF
NA	TRBV7-9	TRBJ2-7	TRBD2	14	TGTGCCAGCAGCTTAACTAGCGGGGGCTACGAGCAGTACTTC	CASSLTSGGYEQYF
NA	TRBV6-1	TRBJ2-2	TRBD2	13	TGTGCCAGCAGCCTCCGGGGGGAGGGGGAGCTGTTTTTT	CASSLRGEGELFF
once	TRBV28	TRBJ1-5	NA	14	TGTGCCAGCAGTTTAACCGGGGTTGTTCAGCCCCAGCATTTT	CASSLTGVVQPQHF
NA	TRBV7-2	TRBJ1-4	NA	14	TGTGCCAGCAGCTTACAGGACGGATATGAAAAACTGTTTTTT	CASSLQDGYEKLFF